A selection of T cell receptor beta chains follows, all from one sample in a study of blood T cell repertoires in COVID-19. Generated by immunoSEQ multiplex PCR, the TCRdb table keeps only in-frame clones and is missing some. Of approximately 64,000 clones detected, about 88% appear once; the ten largest clones hold approximately 3.5%. The sequencing sample was made of peripheral blood. These receptors were taken from a man between 65 and 85 years old with acute or convalescent COVID-19. Each CDR3 is given with its conserved first and last residue. D genes are given only for firm matches. Clone size is stated in some rows and not others, as once, few, many or a class when expanded.

CDR3 length: 15
J gene: TRBJ2-7
D gene: TRBD2
clone size: -
V gene: TRBV6-2/TRBV6-3
CDR3 DNA: TGTGCCAGCAGCGGGGGGTCGTCGGGTAAGGACGAGCAGTACTTC
CDR3 protein: CASSGGSSGKDEQYF

CDR3 length: 13
J gene: TRBJ2-3
D gene: TRBD1
clone size: -
V gene: TRBV2
CDR3 DNA: TGTGCCAGCAGCGTAGGACAGGGCGGGACGCAGTATTTT
CDR3 protein: CASSVGQGGTQYF

CDR3 length: 14
J gene: TRBJ1-4
D gene: TRBD1
clone size: -
V gene: TRBV6-5
CDR3 DNA: TGTGCCAGCAGCCCGGACAGGGGTAGGGAAAAACTGTTTTTT
CDR3 protein: CASSPDRGREKLFF

CDR3 length: 15
J gene: TRBJ2-7
D gene: TRBD2
clone size: few
V gene: TRBV6-5
CDR3 DNA: TGTGCCAGCAGGTTGGGAGGGAGCTACTCCTACGAGCAGTACTTC
CDR3 protein: CASRLGGSYSYEQYF

CDR3 length: 17
J gene: TRBJ2-5
D gene: -
clone size: -
V gene: TRBV5-6
CDR3 DNA: TGTGCCAGCAGCTTGAAACAGGGGGGGACCTTCCAAGAGACCCAGTACTTC
CDR3 protein: CASSLKQGGTFQETQYF

CDR3 length: 15
J gene: TRBJ1-2
D gene: TRBD1
clone size: -
V gene: TRBV7-2
CDR3 DNA: TGTGCCAGTAAGCGCGCGACAGGGGTAAACTATGGCTACACCTTC
CDR3 protein: CASKRATGVNYGYTF

CDR3 length: 14
J gene: TRBJ2-3
D gene: TRBD2
clone size: -
V gene: TRBV2
CDR3 DNA: TGTGCCAGCAGTGGACTAGCGGGGTCAGATACGCAGTATTTT
CDR3 protein: CASSGLAGSDTQYF

CDR3 length: 14
J gene: TRBJ2-1
D gene: TRBD1
clone size: -
V gene: TRBV27
CDR3 DNA: TGTGCCAGCAGTTCCGCGGACAGGGAGGATGAGCAGTTCTTC
CDR3 protein: CASSSADREDEQFF

CDR3 length: 17
J gene: TRBJ2-1
D gene: TRBD2
clone size: once
V gene: TRBV7-8
CDR3 DNA: TGTGCCAGCAGCTTACGACTAGCGGGGTTAGATGGCAATGAGCAGTTCTTC
CDR3 protein: CASSLRLAGLDGNEQFF

CDR3 length: 13
J gene: TRBJ2-1
D gene: -
clone size: -
V gene: TRBV5-1
CDR3 DNA: TGCGCCTCCGGAGCTTTCCCCTACAATGAGCAGTTCTTC
CDR3 protein: CASGAFPYNEQFF

CDR3 length: 15
J gene: TRBJ2-1
D gene: -
clone size: -
V gene: TRBV7-7
CDR3 DNA: TGTGCTAGCAGCTTAGATCGTGCCAGGGTGAATGAGCAGTTCTTC
CDR3 protein: CASSLDRARVNEQFF

CDR3 length: 14
J gene: TRBJ1-1
D gene: TRBD1
clone size: -
V gene: TRBV11-3
CDR3 DNA: TGTGCCAGCAGCTTAGCAGGGGGCAACACTGAAGCTTTCTTT
CDR3 protein: CASSLAGGNTEAFF

CDR3 length: 16
J gene: TRBJ2-5
D gene: -
clone size: once
V gene: TRBV11-2
CDR3 DNA: TGTGCCAGCAGCGTTACCCCTAGGGGGGGACAAGAGACCCAGTACTTC
CDR3 protein: CASSVTPRGGQETQYF

CDR3 length: 15
J gene: TRBJ2-7
D gene: TRBD1
clone size: -
V gene: TRBV5-1
CDR3 DNA: TGCGCCAGCAGCTTTGAGGACAGGGGGATCTACGAGCAGTACTTC
CDR3 protein: CASSFEDRGIYEQYF

CDR3 length: 14
J gene: TRBJ1-3
D gene: TRBD1
clone size: -
V gene: TRBV7-3
CDR3 DNA: TGTGCCAGCAGCCCGGGACAGGGCCGAAACACCATATATTTT
CDR3 protein: CASSPGQGRNTIYF

CDR3 length: 15
J gene: TRBJ2-2
D gene: -
clone size: -
V gene: TRBV5-4
CDR3 DNA: TGTGCCAGCACCTGGGGCGGCGAGGCCACCGGGGAGCTGTTTTTT
CDR3 protein: CASTWGGEATGELFF

CDR3 length: 19
J gene: TRBJ2-6
D gene: TRBD2
clone size: -
V gene: TRBV5-6
CDR3 DNA: TGTGCCAGCAGCTCACGAATGACTAGCGGCCTCTCTGGGGCCAACGTCCTGACTTTC
CDR3 protein: CASSSRMTSGLSGANVLTF

CDR3 length: 14
J gene: TRBJ1-1
D gene: -
clone size: -
V gene: TRBV9
CDR3 DNA: TGTGCCAGCAGCTTTGGACAGTTGAACACTGAAGCTTTCTTT
CDR3 protein: CASSFGQLNTEAFF

CDR3 length: 14
J gene: TRBJ1-1
D gene: TRBD1
clone size: few
V gene: TRBV20-1
CDR3 DNA: TGCAGTGCTACTGACAATCCGGACAGGGCTGAAGCTTTCTTT
CDR3 protein: CSATDNPDRAEAFF

CDR3 length: 16
J gene: TRBJ2-3
D gene: -
clone size: once
V gene: TRBV13
CDR3 DNA: TGTGCCAGCAGCTTAGGCGGGCAGGGATGGACAGATACGCAGTATTTT
CDR3 protein: CASSLGGQGWTDTQYF

CDR3 length: 15
J gene: TRBJ1-3
D gene: -
clone size: -
V gene: TRBV6-5
CDR3 DNA: TGTGCCAGCAGTTACTCGGGACACCTCCGAGACACCATATATTTT
CDR3 protein: CASSYSGHLRDTIYF

CDR3 length: 15
J gene: TRBJ1-3
D gene: -
clone size: -
V gene: TRBV6-6
CDR3 DNA: TGTGCCAGCAGTTATTCTCAGTACTCTGGAAACACCATATATTTT
CDR3 protein: CASSYSQYSGNTIYF

CDR3 length: 15
J gene: TRBJ1-5
D gene: -
clone size: -
V gene: TRBV7-8
CDR3 DNA: TGTGCCAGCAGCTTAGAGAGGCGAAGCAATCAGCCCCAGCATTTT
CDR3 protein: CASSLERRSNQPQHF

CDR3 length: 14
J gene: TRBJ2-5
D gene: -
clone size: -
V gene: TRBV20-1
CDR3 DNA: TGCAGTGCTAGTCCCGACACTCTGGCTGAGACCCAGTACTTC
CDR3 protein: CSASPDTLAETQYF

CDR3 length: 14
J gene: TRBJ1-2
D gene: TRBD1
clone size: -
V gene: TRBV7-2
CDR3 DNA: TGTGCCAGCAGCGTCCGACAGGGAGACTATGGCTACACCTTC
CDR3 protein: CASSVRQGDYGYTF

CDR3 length: 15
J gene: TRBJ2-3
D gene: -
clone size: -
V gene: TRBV7-2
CDR3 DNA: TGTGCCAGCAGCTTAGGTCAGGGGTCGACAGATACGCAGTATTTT
CDR3 protein: CASSLGQGSTDTQYF

CDR3 length: 15
J gene: TRBJ2-3
D gene: -
clone size: -
V gene: TRBV9
CDR3 DNA: TGTGCCAGCAGCCCTAGGGGGGGGCCAGGGGATACGCAGTATTTT
CDR3 protein: CASSPRGGPGDTQYF

CDR3 length: 16
J gene: TRBJ1-1
D gene: TRBD1
clone size: -
V gene: TRBV6-5
CDR3 DNA: TGTGCCAGCAGTTACTCACACAGGGGAGCTCGCACTGAAGCTTTCTTT
CDR3 protein: CASSYSHRGARTEAFF

CDR3 length: 15
J gene: TRBJ1-5
D gene: -
clone size: -
V gene: TRBV19
CDR3 DNA: TGTGCCAGTAGTGCAACCGGGTCCTTATATCAGCCCCAGCATTTT
CDR3 protein: CASSATGSLYQPQHF

CDR3 length: 15
J gene: TRBJ2-3
D gene: TRBD2
clone size: -
V gene: TRBV27
CDR3 DNA: TGTGCCAGCAGCCTTGGACTAGCGGCTGGAGATACGCAGTATTTT
CDR3 protein: CASSLGLAAGDTQYF

CDR3 length: 19
J gene: TRBJ1-6
D gene: TRBD1
clone size: few
V gene: TRBV4-3
CDR3 DNA: TGCGCCAGCAGCCAAGACAGGTCGACAGGGGTCACCTATAATTCACCCCTCCACTTT
CDR3 protein: CASSQDRSTGVTYNSPLHF

CDR3 length: 13
J gene: TRBJ1-5
D gene: -
clone size: -
V gene: TRBV7-3
CDR3 DNA: TGTGCCAGCAGCTTTAATGCCGGTCAGCCCCAGCATTTT
CDR3 protein: CASSFNAGQPQHF

CDR3 length: 15
J gene: TRBJ2-7
D gene: -
clone size: -
V gene: TRBV30
CDR3 DNA: TGTGCCTGGAGTGTTAGCCAAGGACTACACTACGAGCAGTACTTC
CDR3 protein: CAWSVSQGLHYEQYF

CDR3 length: 13
J gene: TRBJ2-2
D gene: -
clone size: once
V gene: TRBV4-2
CDR3 DNA: TGTGCCAGCAGCCAAGACGGCACCGGGGAGCTGTTTTTT
CDR3 protein: CASSQDGTGELFF

CDR3 length: 15
J gene: TRBJ2-5
D gene: -
clone size: -
V gene: TRBV27
CDR3 DNA: TGTGCCAGCAGTTTAAACCCGACAGGTCAAGAGACCCAGTACTTC
CDR3 protein: CASSLNPTGQETQYF

CDR3 length: 14
J gene: TRBJ1-6
D gene: TRBD1
clone size: few
V gene: TRBV19
CDR3 DNA: TGTGCCAGTAAGACAGGGAACGAGAATTCACCCCTCCACTTT
CDR3 protein: CASKTGNENSPLHF

CDR3 length: 14
J gene: TRBJ1-3
D gene: -
clone size: -
V gene: TRBV30
CDR3 DNA: TGTGCCTGGAGTGTATACAGCTCTGGAAACACCATATATTTT
CDR3 protein: CAWSVYSSGNTIYF

CDR3 length: 17
J gene: TRBJ2-3
D gene: -
clone size: -
V gene: TRBV3-1/TRBV3-2
CDR3 DNA: TGTGCCAGCAGCCAAGATAAGGGTACTAGGCGAACAGATACGCAGTATTTT
CDR3 protein: CASSQDKGTRRTDTQYF

CDR3 length: 18
J gene: TRBJ1-3
D gene: -
clone size: -
V gene: TRBV9
CDR3 DNA: TGTGCCAGCAGCGTAGGAATAGGGGAGGGAAAAGCTGGAAACACCATATATTTT
CDR3 protein: CASSVGIGEGKAGNTIYF

CDR3 length: 16
J gene: TRBJ1-4
D gene: TRBD1
clone size: -
V gene: TRBV4-2
CDR3 DNA: TGTGCCAGCAGCCAGGAACAGGGACAGCTTAATGAAAAACTGTTTTTT
CDR3 protein: CASSQEQGQLNEKLFF

CDR3 length: 15
J gene: TRBJ2-5
D gene: TRBD1
clone size: -
V gene: TRBV19
CDR3 DNA: TGTGCCAGTAGTATCCGGGACAGGGGCAGTGAGACCCAGTACTTC
CDR3 protein: CASSIRDRGSETQYF

CDR3 length: 14
J gene: TRBJ2-1
D gene: -
clone size: -
V gene: TRBV5-8
CDR3 DNA: TGTGCCAGCAGCTTCCCCTTTTTTCCCAATGAGCAGTTCTTC
CDR3 protein: CASSFPFFPNEQFF

CDR3 length: 14
J gene: TRBJ1-5
D gene: -
clone size: -
V gene: TRBV4-3
CDR3 DNA: TGCGCCAGCAGCCAAGATGTACGGACACAGCCCCAGCATTTT
CDR3 protein: CASSQDVRTQPQHF

CDR3 length: 16
J gene: TRBJ2-1
D gene: -
clone size: -
V gene: TRBV18
CDR3 DNA: TGTGCCAGCTCACCACCTCAGGGGTTCTCCTACAATGAGCAGTTCTTC
CDR3 protein: CASSPPQGFSYNEQFF

CDR3 length: 15
J gene: TRBJ1-1
D gene: TRBD1
clone size: -
V gene: TRBV7-3
CDR3 DNA: TGTGCCAGCAGCTTGACAGGGGCGGGGAACACTGAAGCTTTCTTT
CDR3 protein: CASSLTGAGNTEAFF

CDR3 length: 12
J gene: TRBJ1-1
D gene: -
clone size: -
V gene: TRBV5-6
CDR3 DNA: TGTGCCAGCAGCTTGCCCGGCACTGAAGCTTTCTTT
CDR3 protein: CASSLPGTEAFF

CDR3 length: 15
J gene: TRBJ2-1
D gene: TRBD1
clone size: once
V gene: TRBV6-5
CDR3 DNA: TGTGCCAGCAAAATAGGACAGGGCCGGGGAGGTGAGCAGTTCTTC
CDR3 protein: CASKIGQGRGGEQFF

CDR3 length: 18
J gene: TRBJ2-3
D gene: TRBD2
clone size: -
V gene: TRBV5-1
CDR3 DNA: TGCGCCAGCAGGTTTCTAGCGGGGGGTTTTTCTAGCACAGATACGCAGTATTTT
CDR3 protein: CASRFLAGGFSSTDTQYF

CDR3 length: 15
J gene: TRBJ2-1
D gene: -
clone size: -
V gene: TRBV7-3
CDR3 DNA: TGTGCCAGCAGCTTAACCCCAGGAGGATACAATGAGCAGTTCTTC
CDR3 protein: CASSLTPGGYNEQFF

CDR3 length: 16
J gene: TRBJ2-7
D gene: -
clone size: once
V gene: TRBV9
CDR3 DNA: TGTGCCAGCAGCGTAGACCCTTCCTTCCGGGGGTACGAGCAGTACTTC
CDR3 protein: CASSVDPSFRGYEQYF

CDR3 length: 12
J gene: TRBJ2-5
D gene: TRBD1
clone size: -
V gene: TRBV11-2
CDR3 DNA: TGTGCCAGCATTGGACAGGGGGCAACCCAGTACTTC
CDR3 protein: CASIGQGATQYF

CDR3 length: 15
J gene: TRBJ1-6
D gene: -
clone size: few
V gene: TRBV6-5
CDR3 DNA: TGTGCCAGCAGCTACGGAGACAGGATGAATTCACCCCTCCACTTT
CDR3 protein: CASSYGDRMNSPLHF

CDR3 length: 11
J gene: TRBJ1-1
D gene: -
clone size: -
V gene: TRBV20-1
CDR3 DNA: TGCAGTGCTAGTGACGACAGAGAAGCTTTCTTT
CDR3 protein: CSASDDREAFF

CDR3 length: 14
J gene: TRBJ2-5
D gene: TRBD1
clone size: -
V gene: TRBV19
CDR3 DNA: TGTGCCAGTAGTCCTAGGGACAGGGATGAGACCCAGTACTTC
CDR3 protein: CASSPRDRDETQYF

CDR3 length: 18
J gene: TRBJ1-1
D gene: -
clone size: -
V gene: TRBV14
CDR3 DNA: TGTGCCAGCAGCCATTCGGGTATGTGGGGCAGCACGAGCACTGAAGCTTTCTTT
CDR3 protein: CASSHSGMWGSTSTEAFF